This T cell receptor (beta chain) emerged from a study of blood T cells in healthy people across ages. Study results and caveats: Observed TCR beta diversity per million T cells went down as age went up. This fall followed a roughly linear course with age.

This clonotype appeared once. The antigen is unknown. This CDR3 has 16 residues. From germline, CDR1 is DFQATT and CDR2 SNEGSKA (reference sequence). For the second PCR, which ran for roughly 7 to 11 cycles, a sample-barcoded 5' primer and a J-beta primer mix were used. TCRdb itself ran the 5' RACE reads through MiXCR, one entry per CDR3 protein. The table lists 750,000 to 1,000,000 distinct CDR3 sequences, 25% to 30% of them singletons. The data were also submitted as part of a second study, on T cells of mothers and their children.

The source material was blood. The TCR was taken from a woman between 40 and 50 years old in good health. The rearrangement joins TRBV20-1 to TRBJ2-5; D is perhaps TRBD2 (5 bases). TRBJ2-7 matches the DNA end more closely, so the J call is doubtful. As DNA, the CDR3 is TGCAGTGCTAGAACCGGCCGGGGTAGGGCCGGTGGCGAGCAGTACTTC. Its translation: CSARTGRGRAGGEQYF.